One sample yielded the 21 T cell receptor beta chains listed below, sequenced in a study of cytomegalovirus exposure and HLA in healthy donors. The PCR made use of 60 Vbeta and 13 Jbeta primers. Produced via immunoSEQ multiplex PCR; TCRdb's table is partial and in-frame only. The sample carries 200,000 to 250,000 clones, around 73% recorded once. The sample consisted of PBMCs. All receptors derive from a male donor in good health and CMV-seronegative.

V and J are TRBV28 and TRBJ2-3, with D maybe TRBD1 (5 bases). V was cut by 4 bases and J by 4 bases, with 12 bases left in between. CDR1 is MDHEN and CDR2 is SYDVKM in the germline V gene. This CDR3 has 14 residues. The CDR3 sequence is CASSSQGISDTQYF. The CDR3, as DNA: TGTGCCAGCAGTTCCCAGGGTATATCAGATACGCAGTATTTT.

The gene calls are TRBV29-1 and TRBJ1-1; D is unclear. V lost 0 bases to trimming and J lost 0 bases, with 14 bases between them. The CDR3 runs 16 residues. Germline CDR1 and CDR2: SQVTM and ANQGSEA. The CDR3 DNA follows: TGCAGCGTTGAAGATGCCCAGGCAAACATGAACACTGAAGCTTTCTTT. As protein: CSVEDAQANMNTEAFF.

The chain combines TRBV2 with TRBJ2-5, with 8 nucleotides matching TRBD1. CDR3 length: 13 residues. Germline CDR1 SNHLY, CDR2 FYNNEI. V shed 8 bases, J shed 3 bases, and the junction held 5 bases outside the gene matches. CDR3 nucleotides: TGTGCCAGCCAATCGACAGGGGAAGAGACCCAGTACTTC. Protein: CASQSTGEETQYF.

CDR3 nucleotides: TGTGCCAGCAGTGCCGGGATTCTCCCCTACGAGCAGTACTTC. This gives the protein CASSAGILPYEQYF. V usage is TRBV25-1 and J usage is TRBJ2-5; D is perhaps TRBD2 (5 bases). The closer fit of TRBJ2-7 to the DNA end suggests the J call may be wrong. CDR1 and CDR2 (germline): MGHDK, SYGVNS. This CDR3 is built from 14 residues.

This chain connects TRBV9 to TRBJ1-2; D is undetermined. Germline V lookup: CDR1 SGDLS, CDR2 YYNGEE. The V gene lost 0 bases and the J gene lost 1 base, with 19 bases spanning the gap. This CDR3 is built from 18 residues. CDR3 region: CASSVAPHGVNNNYGYTF. DNA of the CDR3: TGTGCCAGCAGCGTAGCCCCTCACGGGGTGAACAATAACTATGGCTACACCTTC.

The chain couples TRBV28 to TRBJ1-4; no clear D. With 7 bases removed from V and 4 bases from J, the gap between germline ends came to 7 bases. The CDR3 totals 12 residues. Germline V gene sequence: CDR1 MDHEN, CDR2 SYDVKM. In DNA form, the CDR3 reads TGTGCCAGCATAACCGGTAATGAAAAACTGTTTTTT. Translated, it gives CASITGNEKLFF. Drawing the rest from reference TRBV28 and TRBJ1-4, the complete variable domain is DVKVTQSSRYLVKRTGEKVFLECVQDMDHENMFWYRQDPGLGLRLIYFSYDVKMKEKGDIPEGYSVSREKKERFSLILESASTNQTSMYLCASITGNEKLFFGSGTQLSVL.

This chain connects TRBV7-2 to TRBJ2-7; 7 nucleotides agree with TRBD1. The CDR3 sequence is 15 residues long. Germline lookup yields CDR1 SGHTA and CDR2 FQGNSA. With V trimmed by 4 bases and J by 0 bases, 6 bases remained unmatched. This chain's CDR3 is CASSSPGQSSYEQYF. CDR3 sequence (DNA): TGTGCCAGCAGCTCACCGGGACAGAGCTCCTACGAGCAGTACTTC.

This chain links TRBV28 with TRBJ1-2, with D maybe TRBD1 (5 bases). This CDR3 contains 14 residues. V shed 3 bases and J shed 4 bases, with 12 bases lying between them. The germline V gene encodes CDR1 MDHEN and CDR2 SYDVKM. The CDR3: CASSLDNSFYGYTF. The CDR3 nucleotides are TGTGCCAGCAGTTTGGACAATTCCTTCTATGGCTACACCTTC.

J is TRBJ2-7 and V is TRBV27; 8 nucleotides agree with TRBD1. The J segment lost 6 bases and the V segment lost 6 bases, leaving 10 bases of the junction unmatched. The CDR3 extends over 14 amino acids. CDR1 and CDR2 from the germline V gene are MNHEY and SMNVEV (reference sequence). CDR3 nucleotide sequence: TGTGCCAGCAGGCCCCAGGGGGCGGGTAGCGAGCAGTACTTC. It encodes CASRPQGAGSEQYF.

The chain is built from TRBV9 and TRBJ2-7, with 8 bases aligning to TRBD1. The J segment lost 5 bases and the V segment lost 0 bases, leaving 4 bases of the junction unmatched. Germline V gene sequence: CDR1 SGDLS, CDR2 YYNGEE. This CDR3 has 14 amino acids. CDR3 coding DNA: TGTGCCAGCAGCGTAGTAGACAGGGGTCACGAGCAGTACTTC. The encoded protein is CASSVVDRGHEQYF.

The sample holds one count of this clone. The gene calls are TRBV7-2 and TRBJ2-1, with a possible D match to TRBD1 (6 bases). The germline V gene has CDR1 SGHTA and CDR2 FQGNSA. V lost 5 bases and J 5 bases, leaving 16 bases between the germline ends. CDR3 size: 15 residues. The CDR3 region is CASSPDRLRNNEQFF. The CDR3 DNA reads as TGTGCCAGCAGCCCGGACAGACTCAGGAACAATGAGCAGTTCTTC.

The genes are TRBV14 and TRBJ2-7, with D maybe TRBD2 (6 bases). Trimming left V 2 bases short and J 5 bases short, with 13 bases between. There are 14 residues in the CDR3. Germline V gives CDR1 SGHDN, CDR2 FVKESK. This CDR3 reads CASSQTSPFHEQYF. DNA for the CDR3: TGTGCCAGCAGCCAAACTAGCCCATTCCACGAGCAGTACTTC.

This clone was seen a single time. Other nucleotide sequences in the sample specify the same CDR3. This sequence joins TRBV2 and TRBJ1-4, with no clear D. Germline V gene sequence: CDR1 SNHLY, CDR2 FYNNEI. V lost 9 bases, J lost 11 bases, and 22 bases lay in between. This CDR3 contains 14 residues. The CDR3: CASGPRGIQEKLFF. The CDR3 DNA reads as TGTGCCAGTGGACCGCGGGGAATTCAGGAGAAACTGTTTTTT.

This rearrangement joins TRBV4-1 to TRBJ1-4, with D possibly matching TRBD1 (5 bases). The CDR3 runs 15 residues. Trimming left V 3 bases short and J 8 bases short, with 16 bases between. CDR1 is MGHRA and CDR2 is YSYEKL in the germline V gene. CDR3 sequence: CASSQSAVGGEKLFF. CDR3 bases: TGCGCCAGCAGCCAGTCGGCAGTCGGGGGGGAAAAACTGTTTTTT.

CDR3 nucleotide sequence: TGTGCCAGTAGTACCCTGGGACAGGGTAACGATTCACCCCTCCACTTT. Its protein product is CASSTLGQGNDSPLHF. The rearrangement links TRBV19 to TRBJ1-6, with 9 bases aligning to TRBD1. J gave up 8 bases and V 4 bases, and 9 bases lay outside the gene matches. The CDR3 consists of 16 residues. The germline V gene has CDR1 LNHDA and CDR2 SQIVND (reference sequence). The whole variable domain, filled in from reference TRBV19 and TRBJ1-6, reads DGGITQSPKYLFRKEGQNVTLSCEQNLNHDAMYWYRQDPGQGLRLIYYSQIVNDFQKGDIAEGYSVSREKKESFPLTVTSAQKNPTAFYLCASSTLGQGNDSPLHFGNGTRLTVT.

The V gene is TRBV11-2, the J gene TRBJ1-1; D uncertain. This CDR3 comprises 14 residues. Germline values: CDR1 SGHAT, CDR2 FQNNGV. V shed 5 bases and J shed 3 bases, with 13 bases lying between them. The CDR3 spells CASSPLPRDTEAFF. CDR3 bases: TGTGCCAGCAGCCCATTACCACGAGACACTGAAGCTTTCTTT.

The V and J genes are TRBV9 and TRBJ1-4; D may be TRBD1 (6 bases). Trimming left V 3 bases short and J 4 bases short, with 16 bases between. Germline loops: CDR1 SGDLS, CDR2 YYNGEE. CDR3 length: 16 residues. DNA for the CDR3: TGTGCCAGCAGCGAACATACAGGGTTACTTAATGAAAAACTGTTTTTT. This sequence encodes CASSEHTGLLNEKLFF.

This chain joins TRBV11-3 and TRBJ2-7; 7 nucleotides match TRBD1. Germline V gives CDR1 SGHNT, CDR2 YENEEA. CDR3 length equals 17 residues. The ends lost 4 bases at V and 3 bases at J; junction bases unmatched: 15. Here the CDR3 reads CASSSNDQGDGYYEQYF. CDR3 bases: TGTGCCAGCAGCTCGAACGACCAGGGGGATGGCTACTACGAGCAGTACTTC.

The sample holds one count of this clone. J is TRBJ1-2 and V is TRBV5-1; weak D call: TRBD1 (5 bases). Germline V lookup: CDR1 SGHRS, CDR2 YFSETQ. This CDR3 region has 14 residues. V dropped 0 bases and J dropped 3 bases, with 9 bases sitting between them. The CDR3 sequence: CASSLDIGDYGYTF. CDR3 coding DNA: TGCGCCAGCAGCTTGGACATAGGGGACTATGGCTACACCTTC.

This chain links TRBV23-1 with TRBJ2-2; 11 bases are a match to TRBD2. TRBV23-1 is known as an ORF, though its function is uncertain. The CDR3 runs to 19 residues. The V and J ends lost 10 bases and 3 bases, in that order; junction bases with no gene match: 19. Here the CDR3 reads CAIPRQSSGRTDDTGELFF. The CDR3 DNA reads TGCGCCATCCCACGTCAGTCTAGCGGGAGGACCGACGACACCGGGGAGCTGTTTTTT.

The gene calls are TRBV14 and TRBJ1-2; unclear D gene. This CDR3 has 14 amino acids. Per germline, CDR1 SGHDN and CDR2 FVKESK. V was cut by 1 base and J by 6 bases, with 12 bases left in between. In DNA form, the CDR3 reads TGTGCCAGCAGCCAAGCAGGAGGGTTTGATGGCTACACCTTC. It specifies CASSQAGGFDGYTF.